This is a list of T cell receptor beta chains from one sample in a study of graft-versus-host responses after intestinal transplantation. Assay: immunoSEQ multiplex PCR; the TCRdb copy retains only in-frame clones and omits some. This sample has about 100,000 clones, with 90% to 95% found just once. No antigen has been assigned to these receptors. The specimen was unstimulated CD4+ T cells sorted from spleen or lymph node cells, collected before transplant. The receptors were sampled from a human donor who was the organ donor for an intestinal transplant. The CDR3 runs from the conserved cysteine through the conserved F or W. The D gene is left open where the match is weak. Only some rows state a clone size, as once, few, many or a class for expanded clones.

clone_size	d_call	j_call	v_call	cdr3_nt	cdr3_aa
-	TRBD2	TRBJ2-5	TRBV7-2	TGTGCCAGCAGCTTAGCGGGGACTAGCGGGGGGGAGACCCAGTACTTC	CASSLAGTSGGETQYF
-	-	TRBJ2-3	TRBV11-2	TGTGCCAGCAGCTTGCGCAGGTCCACAGATACGCAGTATTTT	CASSLRRSTDTQYF
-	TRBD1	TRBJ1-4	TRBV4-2	TGTGCCAGCAGCCAAGATTCAGGGGGGTCGCAAGAAAAACTGTTTTTT	CASSQDSGGSQEKLFF
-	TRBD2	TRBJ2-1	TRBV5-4	TGTGCCAGCAGCCTCAGCGGGGGGATCAATGAGCAGTTCTTC	CASSLSGGINEQFF
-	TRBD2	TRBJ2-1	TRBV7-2	TGTGCCAGCAGCTTAGCGGGTAGTATGCCGGGGGGGCGACCGCCGGAGCAGTTCTTC	CASSLAGSMPGGRPPEQFF
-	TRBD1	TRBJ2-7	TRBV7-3	TGTGCCAGCAGCTTAAACAGGGGTCAGGGGTTCGAGCAGTACTTC	CASSLNRGQGFEQYF
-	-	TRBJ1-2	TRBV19	TGTGCCAGTAGTCTTATCACAGGTTTTAAGGGCTACACCTTC	CASSLITGFKGYTF
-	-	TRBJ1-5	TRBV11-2	TGTGCCAGCAGCTTAGCGGCAGGGCGTCAGCCCCAGCATTTT	CASSLAAGRQPQHF
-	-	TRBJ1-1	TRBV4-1	TGCGCCAGCAGCCCAATGCAGGGGTTGAACACTGAAGCTTTCTTT	CASSPMQGLNTEAFF
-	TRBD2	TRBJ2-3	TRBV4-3	TGCGCCAGCAGCCGACTAGCGGGGGGGGTGTTGGGCACAGATACGCAGTATTTT	CASSRLAGGVLGTDTQYF
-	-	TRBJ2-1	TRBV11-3	TGTGCCAGCAGCAAGGGGGGGGACAATGAGCAGTTCTTC	CASSKGGDNEQFF
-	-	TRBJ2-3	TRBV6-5	TGTGCCAGCAAACCCTGGCTCCCCGGCACAGATACGCAGTATTTT	CASKPWLPGTDTQYF
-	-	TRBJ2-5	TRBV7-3	TGTGCCAGCAGCTGGACAGTACAAGAGACCCAGTACTTC	CASSWTVQETQYF
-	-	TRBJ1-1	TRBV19	TGTGCCAGTAGTATTACAGGGCTCATGGGCACTGAAGCTTTCTTT	CASSITGLMGTEAFF
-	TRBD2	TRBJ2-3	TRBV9	TGTGCCAGCAGCAAGGCGGGGGGCAGGCATACGCAGTATTTT	CASSKAGGRHTQYF
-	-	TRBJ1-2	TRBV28	TGTGCCAGCAGGGCAGGGGCTAACTATGGCTACACCTTC	CASRAGANYGYTF
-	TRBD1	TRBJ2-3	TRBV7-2	TGTGCCAGCAGCTCCGACAGGGGGACAGATACGCAGTATTTT	CASSSDRGTDTQYF
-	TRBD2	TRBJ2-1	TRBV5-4	TGTGCCAGCAGCCCCAGACTAGCGGGGGGGTACAATGAGCAGTTCTTC	CASSPRLAGGYNEQFF
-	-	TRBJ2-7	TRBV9	TGTGCCAGCAGCGTAGGGGCAGATCCCCTTTTATCCGAGCAGTACTTC	CASSVGADPLLSEQYF
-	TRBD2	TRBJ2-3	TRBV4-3	TGCGCCAGCAGCCAACTGGCGGGGGGCACAGATACGCAGTATTTT	CASSQLAGGTDTQYF
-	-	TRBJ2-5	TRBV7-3	TGTGCCAGCAGTCAGGGTGTAGGAGAGACCCAGTACTTC	CASSQGVGETQYF
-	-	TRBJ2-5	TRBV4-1	TGCGCCAGCAGCCAAGATCTGGAGGGGAGAAAGACCCAGTACTTC	CASSQDLEGRKTQYF
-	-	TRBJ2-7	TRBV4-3	TGCGCCAGCAGCCAGGTGACAGGATCCGAGCAGTACTTC	CASSQVTGSEQYF
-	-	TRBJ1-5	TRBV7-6	TGTGCCAGCAGCTTGGACAGTAATCAGCCCCAGCATTTT	CASSLDSNQPQHF
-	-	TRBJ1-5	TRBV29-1	TGCAGCGTTGAACTCCAGGGTGGTCAGCCCCAGCATTTT	CSVELQGGQPQHF
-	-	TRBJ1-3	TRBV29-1	TGCAGCGCAGGACAGCGGGACGAATACACCATATATTTT	CSAGQRDEYTIYF
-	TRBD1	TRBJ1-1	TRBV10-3	TGTGCCATCAGTTTACAGGGGGCCCCGAACACTGAAGCTTTCTTT	CAISLQGAPNTEAFF
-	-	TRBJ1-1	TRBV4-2	TGTGCCAGCAGCCTCAGGGGCAGACGAGGGGCGACGAGGTCCGACGTACCTGAAGCTTTCTTT	CASSLRGRRGATRSDVPEAFF
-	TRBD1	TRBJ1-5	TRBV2	TGTGCCAGCAGTGGGGCAGGGGGACAGCCCCAGCATTTT	CASSGAGGQPQHF
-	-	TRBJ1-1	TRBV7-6	TGTGCCAGCAGCCCGGTGGGGGCGGTTAAGGGAGCTTTCTTT	CASSPVGAVKGAFF
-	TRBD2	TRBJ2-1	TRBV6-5	TGTGCCAGCACGACCGACCTAGCGGGGAGTCATGAGCAGTTCTTC	CASTTDLAGSHEQFF
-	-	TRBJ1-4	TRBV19	TGTGCCAGTAGTATAGATCAGGGGTCCGGTGGAAAACTGTTTTTT	CASSIDQGSGGKLFF
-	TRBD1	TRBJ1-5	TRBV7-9	TGTGCCAGCAGCGCCGACAGGGAAGAACAGCCCCAGCATTTT	CASSADREEQPQHF
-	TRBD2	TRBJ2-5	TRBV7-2	TGTGCCAGCAGCCCGGCGCGGGGGGCCATGGAGACCCAGTACTTC	CASSPARGAMETQYF
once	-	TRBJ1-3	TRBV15	TGTGCCACCAGCAGAGACCCGGGATTTTCTGGAAACACCATATATTTT	CATSRDPGFSGNTIYF
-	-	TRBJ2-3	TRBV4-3	TGCGCCAGCAGCCCGAGGGGCACAGATACGCAGTATTTT	CASSPRGTDTQYF
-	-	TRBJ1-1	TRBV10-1	TGCGCCAGCCCTCCCGCGGCCAACACTGAAGCTTTCTTT	CASPPAANTEAFF
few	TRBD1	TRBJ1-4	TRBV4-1	TGCGCCAGCAGCCAAGGACAGGGGGCGTTTAGTGAAAAACTGTTTTTT	CASSQGQGAFSEKLFF
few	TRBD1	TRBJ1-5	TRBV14	TGTGCCAGCAGCCCTGGGACAGGCAATCAGCCCCAGCATTTT	CASSPGTGNQPQHF
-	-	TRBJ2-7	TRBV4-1	TGCGCCAGCAGCCAAGTGGTGGCGGGGAGAGCCTACGAGCAGTACTTC	CASSQVVAGRAYEQYF
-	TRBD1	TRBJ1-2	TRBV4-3	TGCGCCAGCAGCCGACGGGACAGGGGGGGCTACACCTTC	CASSRRDRGGYTF